These 2 T cell receptor beta chains came from one sample sequenced in a study of cytomegalovirus exposure and HLA in healthy donors. A multiplex PCR was run with 60 Vbeta primers and 13 Jbeta primers. TCRdb's copy holds only in-frame clones and misses some; the assay was immunoSEQ multiplex PCR. The data show roughly 140,000 clones, with around 78% seen just once and about 2.4% held by the top ten. Sequencing input: PBMCs. These TCRs come from a woman between 18 and 30 years old in good health and CMV-seropositive.

The chain carries TRBV25-1 and TRBJ1-1; 7 bases align to TRBD1. V gave up 8 bases and J gave up 5 bases; unmatched junction bases: 11. The CDR3 has 14 amino acids. CDR1 is MGHDK and CDR2 is SYGVNS in the germline V gene. DNA for the CDR3: TGTGCCAGCTCAGAGACAGGGAAAACAACTGAAGCTTTCTTT. Its protein product is CASSETGKTTEAFF.

This clone has more than one count but fewer than ten. V usage is TRBV6-5 and J usage is TRBJ1-1; no clear D gene. CDR1 MNHEY and CDR2 SVGAGI come from the germline V gene. V lost 2 bases, J lost 5 bases, and 3 bases lay in between. The CDR3 length is 11 residues. CDR3 DNA: TGTGCCAGCAGTTACCGGACTGAAGCTTTCTTT. This sequence encodes CASSYRTEAFF.